The present TCR beta chain was sequenced within a study of blood T cells in healthy people across ages. Whole-study findings and limits: There was no known CMV status for donors, so expanded clonotype changes were possibly confounded.

A second PCR, run for about 6 to 11 cycles, used a sample-barcoded 5' primer plus a J-beta primer mix. Every single cDNA molecule received a tag from a template-switch adaptor with 12 random nucleotides. TCRdb analysed the 5' RACE reads with MiXCR anew, one entry per CDR3 protein. The sample shows some 1.8 million distinct CDR3 sequences, roughly two fifths of them seen only once. The germline V gene has CDR1 SGHVS and CDR2 FQNEAQ. The CDR3 sequence is 17 residues long. Trimming pared 5 bases from V and 4 bases from J, leaving 22 bases between. This clonotype was seen more than once but under ten times. The antigen is undetermined. Isolated per sample were at least 6 million PBMCs.

The chain carries TRBV7-8 and TRBJ2-3, with D possibly being TRBD2 (6 bases). The specimen sequenced was blood. The TCR comes from a human donor in good health. The CDR3 nucleotides read TGTGCCAGCAGCCCCAAGCGGAGGGCAGGAGGGCCAGATACGCAGTATTTT. Protein sequence: CASSPKRRAGGPDTQYF.